This T cell receptor beta chain emerged from a study of T cell repertoires in cytomegalovirus infection. One entry per CDR3 protein results from TCRdb running MiXCR on the reads. Of 110,000 or so distinct CDR3 sequences listed, about 30% are singletons. Concerning this clonotype itself: Its antigen is not identified.

This CDR3 is 15 amino acids long. The V and J ends lost 1 base and 5 bases respectively, with 12 bases between them. Germline values: CDR1 MGHRA, CDR2 YSYEKL. The sample was CD8+ T cells from cultured PBMCs, taken from culture after CMV antigen stimulation. The sequence was collected from a human donor in good health (CMV status not recorded). Some clones in this sample may be carry-over from other donors' samples. J is TRBJ1-5 and V is TRBV4-1; a weak D match, TRBD1 (5 bases). The CDR3 DNA sequence: TGCGCCAGCAGCCAAGGAGGGGAAGGTCATCAGCCCCAGCATTTT. Encoded protein: CASSQGGEGHQPQHF.